This T cell receptor beta chain emerged from a study of CD8+CD57+ T cells in acquired aplastic anemia. This CDR3 comprises 14 residues. Per the germline V gene, CDR1 is SNHLY and CDR2 is FYNNEI. Trimming left V 7 bases short and J 7 bases short, with 14 bases between. Sequencing involved patients with CD8+CD57+ cell expansion previously shown by flow cytometry. Profiles of TCR beta VDJ and CDR3 were generated from a genomic DNA template. TCRdb passed the reads through MiXCR, listing each CDR3 protein once. The sample yields some 98,000 distinct CDR3 sequences, roughly two thirds seen once. This TCR derives from a human donor with aplastic anemia. The genes are TRBV2 and TRBJ1-6; D is perhaps TRBD1 (5 bases). Sequences were obtained from sorted CD4+, CD8+, or CD8+CD57+ T cells (not recorded which) from PBMCs. The CDR3 spells CASKKGMVNSPLHF. The CDR3 DNA is TGTGCCAGCAAGAAGGGGATGGTCAATTCACCCCTCCACTTT. Full variable domain (rest looked up from reference TRBV2 and TRBJ1-6): EPEVTQTPSHQVTQMGQEVILRCVPISNHLYFYWYRQILGQKVEFLVSFYNNEISEKSEIFDDQFSVERPDGSNFTLKIRSTKLEDSAMYFCASKKGMVNSPLHFGNGTRLTVT.